Given below is one T cell receptor (beta chain) in context. Regulatory T cells were sorted as CD4+CD25hiCD127low/negative cells. Trimming stripped 3 bases from V and 5 bases from J, with 9 bases between. The CDR3 is made up of 13 amino acids. Per the germline V gene, CDR1 is SEHNR and CDR2 is FQNEAQ (reference sequence). The data were taken from a study of B cell selection in AIRE deficiency. Using immunoSEQ multiplex PCR, the repertoire was profiled, and TCRdb retains in-frame clones only, with some absent. This sample has 20,000 to 25,000 clones, with about nine tenths found just once. The J gene is TRBJ2-3, the V gene TRBV7-9; tentative D call: TRBD1 (5 bases). The TCR comes from a human donor in good health. Material: CD4+CD25+ Tregs sorted from PBMCs. The CDR3 nucleotides read TGTGCCAGCAGCTTCCAGGGCGGAGATACGCAGTATTTT. Protein product: CASSFQGGDTQYF.